This record looks at one T cell receptor (beta chain) sequence and its context. This clonotype was detected many times. The antigen this receptor binds is unknown. Base qualities are not at hand, and no much larger clone is one base apart. The data stem from a study of early T cells in non-severe SARS-CoV-2 infection (dated by TCRdb to the early 2020s). With respect to the entire study: TCR sequencing used bulk RNA from unsorted whole blood, so alpha and beta chains could not be paired.

Set within a cohort of healthcare workers in London, UK, this nested case-control study involved weekly PCR testing of nasopharyngeal swabs along with blood sampling. Between 23 and 31 March 2020, the week of the UK lockdown, healthcare workers were enrolled and then followed up weekly for as long as 16 weeks. What the research found in general, with its limitations: VDJdb matching was skewed toward anti-spike CD8 responses, so virus-specific expansions were likely underestimated and private and CD4 specificities were missed.

The library was built by means of 5' RACE. Sequencing was carried out with a NextSeq 500. To correct for sequencing error and PCR bias, the TCR library protocol tagged individual cDNA molecules with unique molecular identifiers. TCR alpha and beta chains were both sequenced, and the abundances of alpha and beta sequences in each sample were closely correlated with each other. In the source study's methods: V gene, J gene and CDR3 annotation of TCR sequences was performed with Decombinator V4. TCRs were defined as expanded if a significant change between any two time points was detected under a Poisson model with p below 0.0001. TCR abundances were normalised to the total number of TCRs sequenced per sample and expressed as counts per million. MAIT TCRs were defined by TRAV1-2 paired with TRAJ12, TRAJ20 or TRAJ33, and iNKT TCRs by TRAV10 paired with TRAJ18. A search of VDJdb, accessed on 1 November 2021, was run for TCRs annotated to CMV, EBV and SARS-CoV-2, with TCRs annotated for multiple antigens excluded. The public reads were reprocessed in TCRdb via fastp at Q25 and MiXCR, keeping in-frame beta chains. Identical CDR3 protein sequences are pooled into one entry, listed with their most common genes and DNA. The V and J calls were determined by TCRdb, not by the authors. The sample records 65,000 to 95,000 distinct CDR3 sequences, approximately 9.1% of which are singletons. The top ten hold approximately 4.8% of the sample.

From its cysteine to its phenylalanine, the CDR3 spans 15 amino acids. The DNA shown is the 45-base CDR3, in frame from base 1. According to the germline V gene, CDR1 reads SGHTA and CDR2 reads FQGNSA. V lost 3 bases and J lost 5 bases, and the count of bases not matched to a germline gene is 6. The chain uses TRBV7-2 and TRBJ1-5; 8 bases in the middle match TRBD1. The clonotype comes from an adult who was a healthcare worker with PCR-confirmed SARS-CoV-2 infection or an uninfected control (not recorded which). The sample comprised whole blood. For the CDR3, the sequence is CASSLDRAPHQPQHF. The sequenced DNA: TGTGCCAGCAGCTTGGACAGGGCACCCCATCAGCCCCAGCATTTT.